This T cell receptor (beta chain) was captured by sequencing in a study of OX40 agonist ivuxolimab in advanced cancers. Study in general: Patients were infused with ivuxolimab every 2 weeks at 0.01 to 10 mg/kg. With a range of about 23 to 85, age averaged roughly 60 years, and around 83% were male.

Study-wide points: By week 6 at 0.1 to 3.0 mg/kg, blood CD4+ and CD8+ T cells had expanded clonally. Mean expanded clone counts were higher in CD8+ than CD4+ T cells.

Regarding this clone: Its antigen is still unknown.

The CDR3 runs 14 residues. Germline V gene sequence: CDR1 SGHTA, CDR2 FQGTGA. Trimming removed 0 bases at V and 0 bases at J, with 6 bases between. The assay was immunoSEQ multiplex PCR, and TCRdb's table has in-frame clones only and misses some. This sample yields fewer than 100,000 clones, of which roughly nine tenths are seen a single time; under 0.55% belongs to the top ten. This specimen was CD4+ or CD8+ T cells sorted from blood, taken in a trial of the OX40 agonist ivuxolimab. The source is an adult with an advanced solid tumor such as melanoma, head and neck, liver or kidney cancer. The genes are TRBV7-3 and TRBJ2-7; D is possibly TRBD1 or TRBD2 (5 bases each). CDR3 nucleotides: TGTGCCAGCAGCTTAACTGGGGGCTCCTACGAGCAGTACTTC. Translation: CASSLTGGSYEQYF.